In its sample, the clone carrying this TCR beta chain was seen many times. This sample was included in a study of T cells in Graves' hyperthyroidism and ophthalmopathy. Template material for amplifying TCR beta CDR3 regions consisted of RNA transcripts. When the TCR CDR3 underwent first-round RT-PCR, the HTBI primer set was used. TCRdb itself ran the multiplex PCR reads through MiXCR, one entry per CDR3 protein. The data contain about 570,000 distinct CDR3 sequences, 46% of them singletons. This TCR derives from an adult woman with Graves' disease, either hyperthyroidism or ophthalmopathy (not recorded which). The sample taken for sequencing was peripheral blood or thyroid tissue (not recorded which).

CDR3 nucleotides: TGTGCCAGCAGCCTTGGGACTAGCGGAACCTACGAGCAGTACTTC. Residues: CASSLGTSGTYEQYF. The gene calls are TRBV13 and TRBJ2-7; 11 nucleotides align to TRBD2. Germline V gene lookup returns CDR1 PRHDT and CDR2 FYEKMQ (reference sequence). The CDR3 consists of 15 residues. V was clipped by 5 bases and J by 2 bases; unmatched bases: 5.